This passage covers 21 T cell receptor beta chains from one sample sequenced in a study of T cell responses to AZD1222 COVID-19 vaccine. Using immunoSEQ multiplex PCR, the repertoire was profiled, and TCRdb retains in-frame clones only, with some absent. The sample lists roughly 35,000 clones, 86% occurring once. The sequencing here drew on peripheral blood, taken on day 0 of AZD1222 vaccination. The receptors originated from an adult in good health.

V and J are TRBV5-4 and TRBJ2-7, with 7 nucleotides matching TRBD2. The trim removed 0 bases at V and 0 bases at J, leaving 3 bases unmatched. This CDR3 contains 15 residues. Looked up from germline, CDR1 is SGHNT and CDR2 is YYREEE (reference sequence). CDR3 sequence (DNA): TGTGCCAGCAGCTTGGGGGGAGGGTACTCCTACGAGCAGTACTTC. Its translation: CASSLGGGYSYEQYF.

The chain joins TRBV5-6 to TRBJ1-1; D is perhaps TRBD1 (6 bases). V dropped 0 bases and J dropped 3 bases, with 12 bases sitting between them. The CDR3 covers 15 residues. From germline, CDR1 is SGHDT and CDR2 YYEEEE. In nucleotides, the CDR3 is TGTGCCAGCAGCTTGGCCGCAGGGGCATACACTGAAGCTTTCTTT. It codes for CASSLAAGAYTEAFF.

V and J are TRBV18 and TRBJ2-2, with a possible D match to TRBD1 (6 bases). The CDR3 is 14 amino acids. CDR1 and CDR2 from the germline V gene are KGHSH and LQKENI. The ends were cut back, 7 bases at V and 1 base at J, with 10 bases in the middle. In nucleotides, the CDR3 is TGTGCCAGCTTCTGGACAGAGAACACCGGGGAGCTGTTTTTT. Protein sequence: CASFWTENTGELFF.

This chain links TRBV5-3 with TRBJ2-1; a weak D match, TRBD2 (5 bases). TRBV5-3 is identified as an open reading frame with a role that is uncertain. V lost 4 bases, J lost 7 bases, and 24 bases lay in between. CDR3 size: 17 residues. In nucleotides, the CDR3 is TGTGCCAGAAGCCTCGCTGGCGGGCGCCCTTTTGGGAATGAGCAGTTCTTC. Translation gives CARSLAGGRPFGNEQFF.

CDR3 nucleotides: TGTGCTAGTGGTTATTCCCCGGGCATAAATCGAGCGTATTTT. The encoded protein is CASGYSPGINRAYF. The chain uses TRBV12-5 and TRBJ2-3; D call uncertain. The CDR3 spans 14 residues. Germline V gene sequence: CDR1 LGHNT, CDR2 FRNRAP. Trimming shortened V by 4 bases and J by 14 bases, and 22 bases separated the two germline ends. Based on the CDR3 plus reference TRBV12-5 and TRBJ2-3, the full variable domain is DARVTQTPRHKVTEMGQEVTMRCQPILGHNTVFWYRQTMMQGLELLAYFRNRAPLDDSGMPKDRFSAEMPDATLATLKIQPSEPRDSAVYFCASGYSPGINRAYFGPGTRLTVL.

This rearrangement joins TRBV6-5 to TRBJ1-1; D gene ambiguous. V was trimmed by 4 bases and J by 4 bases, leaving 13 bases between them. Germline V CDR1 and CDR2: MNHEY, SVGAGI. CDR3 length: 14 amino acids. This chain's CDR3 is CASSSRTPATEAFF. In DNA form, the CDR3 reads TGTGCCAGCAGTTCTCGGACCCCTGCCACTGAAGCTTTCTTT.

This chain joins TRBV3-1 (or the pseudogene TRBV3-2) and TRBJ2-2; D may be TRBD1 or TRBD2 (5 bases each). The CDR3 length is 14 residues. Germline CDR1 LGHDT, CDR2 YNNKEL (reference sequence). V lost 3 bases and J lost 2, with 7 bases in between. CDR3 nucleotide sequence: TGTGCCAGCAGCCAGGGGACCAACACCGGGGAGCTGTTTTTT. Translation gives CASSQGTNTGELFF.

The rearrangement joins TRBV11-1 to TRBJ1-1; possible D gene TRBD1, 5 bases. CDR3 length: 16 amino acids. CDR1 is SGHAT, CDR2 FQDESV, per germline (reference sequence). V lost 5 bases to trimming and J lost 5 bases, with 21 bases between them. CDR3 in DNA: TGTGCCAGCAGCCTCTTGGGGACCTCGGCGGGGACTGAAGCTTTCTTT. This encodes CASSLLGTSAGTEAFF.

The CDR3: CASSEDRLAGVDTQYF. The DNA of the CDR3 is TGTGCCAGCAGTGAAGATCGACTAGCGGGAGTTGATACGCAGTATTTT. The chain couples TRBV2 to TRBJ2-3, with 12 bases identical to TRBD2. The CDR3 runs 16 residues. Trimming took 1 base from V and 6 from J; bases not matched to a gene: 5. CDR1 is SNHLY and CDR2 is FYNNEI in the germline V gene.

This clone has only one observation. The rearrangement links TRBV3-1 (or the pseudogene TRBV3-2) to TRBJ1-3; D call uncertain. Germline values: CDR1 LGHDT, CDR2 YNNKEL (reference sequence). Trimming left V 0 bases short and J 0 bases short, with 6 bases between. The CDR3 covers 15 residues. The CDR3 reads CASSQDRVSGNTIYF. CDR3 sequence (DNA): TGTGCCAGCAGCCAAGATAGAGTCTCTGGAAACACCATATATTTT.

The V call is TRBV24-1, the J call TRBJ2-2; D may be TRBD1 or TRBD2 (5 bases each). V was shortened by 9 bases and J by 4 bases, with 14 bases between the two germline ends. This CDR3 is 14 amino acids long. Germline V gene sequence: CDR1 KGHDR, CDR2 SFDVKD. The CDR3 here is CATGGSVSTGELFF. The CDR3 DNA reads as TGTGCCACCGGGGGTAGCGTCTCCACCGGGGAGCTGTTTTTT.

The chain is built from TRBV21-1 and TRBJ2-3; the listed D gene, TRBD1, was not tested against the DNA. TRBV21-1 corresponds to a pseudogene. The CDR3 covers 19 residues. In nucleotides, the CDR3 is TGTGCCAGCAGCAAAGATAAGAGGGGGTTGATCTATAGCACAGATACGCAGTATTTT. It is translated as CASSKDKRGLIYSTDTQYF.

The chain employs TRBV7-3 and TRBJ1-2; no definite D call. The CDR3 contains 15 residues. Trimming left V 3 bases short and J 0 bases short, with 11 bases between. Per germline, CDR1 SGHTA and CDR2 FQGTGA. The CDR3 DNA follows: TGTGCCAGCAGCTTGGGTCCGCCTGCTAACTATGGCTACACCTTC. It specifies CASSLGPPANYGYTF.

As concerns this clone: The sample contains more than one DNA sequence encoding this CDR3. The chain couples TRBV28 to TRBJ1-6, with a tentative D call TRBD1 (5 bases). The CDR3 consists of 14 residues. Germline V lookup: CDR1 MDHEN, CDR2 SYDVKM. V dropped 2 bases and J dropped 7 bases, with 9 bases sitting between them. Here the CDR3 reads CASSLRRDNSPLHF. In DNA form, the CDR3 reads TGTGCCAGCAGTTTACGCAGGGACAATTCACCCCTCCACTTT.

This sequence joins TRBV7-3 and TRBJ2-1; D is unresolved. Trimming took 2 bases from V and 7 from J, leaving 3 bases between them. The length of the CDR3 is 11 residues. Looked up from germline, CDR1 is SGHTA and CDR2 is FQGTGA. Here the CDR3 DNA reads TGTGCCAGCAGCTTAGGAAATGAGCAGTTCTTC. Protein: CASSLGNEQFF.

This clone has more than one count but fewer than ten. CDR3 sequence (DNA): TGTGCCAGCAGTGACTCTAGCGGGAGCACCGGGGAGCTGTTTTTT. It codes for CASSDSSGSTGELFF. The rearrangement uses TRBV6-4 and TRBJ2-2; TRBD2 matches at 9 bases. The CDR3 length is 15 residues. Unmatched junction bases numbered 0, after V lost 0 bases and J lost 4 bases. Germline values: CDR1 MRHNA, CDR2 SNTAGT.

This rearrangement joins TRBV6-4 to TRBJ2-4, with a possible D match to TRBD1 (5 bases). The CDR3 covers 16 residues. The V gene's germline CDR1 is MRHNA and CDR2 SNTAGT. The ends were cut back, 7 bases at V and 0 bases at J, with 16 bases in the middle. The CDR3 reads CASIPRQRLAKNIQYF. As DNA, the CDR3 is TGTGCCAGCATTCCGAGACAGAGACTAGCCAAAAACATTCAGTACTTC.

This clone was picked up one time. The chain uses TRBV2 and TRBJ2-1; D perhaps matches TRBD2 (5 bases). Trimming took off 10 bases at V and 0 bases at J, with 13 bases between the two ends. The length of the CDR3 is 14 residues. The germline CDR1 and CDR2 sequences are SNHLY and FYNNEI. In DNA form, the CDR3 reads TGTGCCAAGAGCGGACTGAGCTCCTACAATGAGCAGTTCTTC. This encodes CAKSGLSSYNEQFF.

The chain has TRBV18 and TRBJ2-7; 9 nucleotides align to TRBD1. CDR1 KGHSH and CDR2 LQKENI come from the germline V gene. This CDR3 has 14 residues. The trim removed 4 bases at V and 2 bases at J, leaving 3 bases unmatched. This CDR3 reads CASSLRDRAYEQYF. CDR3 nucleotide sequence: TGTGCCAGCTCACTTCGGGACAGGGCCTACGAGCAGTACTTC.

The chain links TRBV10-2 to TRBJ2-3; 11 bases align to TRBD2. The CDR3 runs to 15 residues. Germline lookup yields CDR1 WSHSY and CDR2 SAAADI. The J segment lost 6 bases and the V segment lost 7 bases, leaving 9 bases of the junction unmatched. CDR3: CASNQLAGEVDTQYF. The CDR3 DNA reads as TGCGCCAGCAACCAACTAGCGGGAGAGGTCGATACGCAGTATTTT.

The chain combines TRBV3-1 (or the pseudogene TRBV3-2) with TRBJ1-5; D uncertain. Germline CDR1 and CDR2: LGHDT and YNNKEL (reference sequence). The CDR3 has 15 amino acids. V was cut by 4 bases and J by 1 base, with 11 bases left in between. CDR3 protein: CASSPAGWSNQPQHF. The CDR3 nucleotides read TGTGCCAGCAGCCCCGCCGGTTGGAGCAATCAGCCCCAGCATTTT.